The 21 T cell receptor beta chains in this list originate from one sample, sequenced in a study of cytomegalovirus exposure and HLA in healthy donors (dated 2017 in TCRdb). To prepare the library, the immunoSEQ multiplex PCR assay was applied. For the multiplex PCR, a mixture combining 60 forward primers for TCR Vbeta segments and 13 reverse primers for TCR Jbeta segments was used. The table comes from immuneACCESS by way of TCRdb, which keeps in-frame sequences with V and J called. Part of the clones is missing from these tables; in studies checked, under half for an unresolved V gene and the rest for unknown reasons. A total of about 190,000 clones appear in this sample, roughly 80% of them only once. The ten most abundant clones make up around 3.9% of the sample. The sequencing input was PBMCs. The source of these receptors is a man aged 50-60 years in good health and CMV-seronegative.

The CDR3 DNA is TGTGCCAGCAGCCCCGGACTAGCGGGGGGGGATGAGCAGTTCTTC. Its protein is CASSPGLAGGDEQFF. This sequence joins TRBV5-6 and TRBJ2-1; 15 bases line up with TRBD2. Germline V CDR1 and CDR2: SGHDT, YYEEEE. There are 15 residues in the CDR3. Trimming cost V 4 bases and J 8 bases; bases outside gene matches: 4. The complete variable domain, with remaining parts taken from reference TRBV5-6 and TRBJ2-1, reads DAGVTQSPTHLIKTRGQQVTLRCSPKSGHDTVSWYQQALGQGPQFIFQYYEEEERQRGNFPDRFSGHQFPNYSSELNVNALLLGDSALYLCASSPGLAGGDEQFFGPGTRLTVL.

This chain connects TRBV7-6 to TRBJ2-7; D may be TRBD1 (5 bases). The V gene's germline CDR1 is SGHVS and CDR2 FNYEAQ. V lost 1 base and J lost 2, with 12 bases in between. The length of the CDR3 is 15 residues. The CDR3 bases are TGTGCCAGCAGCTTAGGAACAGGATCCCCCTACGAGCAGTACTTC. Encoded protein: CASSLGTGSPYEQYF.

The chain is built from TRBV7-2 and TRBJ2-1; D uncertain. The CDR3 has 14 residues. The V end was cut by 3 bases, the J end by 2 bases, with 8 bases between. Germline CDR1 is SGHTA and CDR2 is FQGNSA. For the CDR3, the DNA is TGTGCCAGCAGCTTCGGTCTAGCCTACAATGAGCAGTTCTTC. Its protein product is CASSFGLAYNEQFF.

The chain combines TRBV27 with TRBJ2-7; 9 bases line up with TRBD1. After removal of 6 bases from V and 2 bases from J, the junction contained 5 bases not matched to a gene. Germline CDR1 MNHEY, CDR2 SMNVEV (reference sequence). CDR3 length: 14 residues. CDR3 nucleotide sequence: TGTGCCAGCAGAGCCGGGACAGGGACCTACGAGCAGTACTTC. Residues: CASRAGTGTYEQYF.

V usage is TRBV7-9 and J usage is TRBJ1-2; TRBD1 matches at 7 bases. After removal of 2 bases from V and 6 bases from J, the junction contained 9 bases not matched to a gene. The germline gives CDR1 SEHNR, CDR2 FQNEAQ (reference sequence). This CDR3 has 15 residues. In DNA form, the CDR3 reads TGTGCCAGCAGCTTAACCGGGACAGACAGCGATGGCTACACCTTC. This encodes CASSLTGTDSDGYTF.

The rearrangement uses TRBV4-3 and TRBJ2-5; D remains ambiguous. The CDR3 is 14 amino acids. The germline V and J ends were trimmed by 0 bases and 0 bases, with 5 bases remaining between them. The germline V gene encodes CDR1 LGHNA and CDR2 YSLEER. CDR3 DNA sequence: TGCGCCAGCAGCCAAGATGCGGACCAAGAGACCCAGTACTTC. Protein sequence: CASSQDADQETQYF.

The V and J genes are TRBV15 and TRBJ1-1; the D gene is possibly TRBD1 (5 bases). Trimming pared 0 bases from V and 2 bases from J, leaving 10 bases between. This CDR3 has 15 amino acids. Germline lookup yields CDR1 LNHNV and CDR2 YYDKDF (reference sequence). This CDR3 reads CATSRDKGLNTEAFF. The CDR3 DNA is TGTGCCACCAGCAGAGATAAGGGGCTAAACACTGAAGCTTTCTTT. The full variable domain, completed using reference TRBV15 and TRBJ1-1, is DAMVIQNPRYQVTQFGKPVTLSCSQTLNHNVMYWYQQKSSQAPKLLFHYYDKDFNNEADTPDNFQSRRPNTSFCFLDIRSPGLGDTAMYLCATSRDKGLNTEAFFGQGTRLTVV.

V is TRBV7-2 and J is TRBJ1-2, with TRBD1 identical over 10 bases. Trimming at V came to 1 base and at J to 4 bases, leaving 3 bases not matched to a gene. The CDR3 sequence is 15 residues long. Germline V gives CDR1 SGHTA, CDR2 FQGNSA. The CDR3 coding sequence is TGTGCCAGCAGCTTAGGACAGGGGGCTGGCTATGGCTACACCTTC. Residues: CASSLGQGAGYGYTF.

The rearrangement links TRBV29-1 to TRBJ2-7, with D possibly matching TRBD2 (6 bases). With 7 bases removed from V and 11 bases from J, the gap between germline ends came to 18 bases. The CDR3 runs 11 residues. CDR1 SQVTM and CDR2 ANQGSEA come from the germline V gene. The CDR3 spells CSGHTGGIEYF. CDR3 coding DNA: TGCAGCGGCCACACCGGGGGTATCGAGTACTTC.

The chain combines TRBV6-5 with TRBJ1-2; D is perhaps TRBD1 (5 bases). Trimming removed 9 bases at V and 2 bases at J, with 19 bases between. The germline V gene has CDR1 MNHEY and CDR2 SVGAGI. The CDR3 consists of 15 residues. DNA of the CDR3: TGTGCCAGGCGACAAGGGGTATTCCTCAACTATGGCTACACCTTC. Residues: CARRQGVFLNYGYTF.

On this clone itself: No conserved phenylalanine or tryptophan ends this CDR3, so it is likely a read error. The DNA is left out, because the CDR3 cannot be placed on it with certainty; the CDR3 is given as TCRdb lists it. This rearrangement joins TRBV30 to TRBJ2-6; the D segment call TRBD1 is taken from the table without a DNA check. The germline CDR1 and CDR2 sequences are GTSNPN and SVGIG (reference sequence). Counting both end residues, the CDR3 totals 12 amino acids. The CDR3 sequence: CAWSVRLGQFHV.

In its sample, this clone was seen once. The chain recombines TRBV19 with TRBJ1-5, with D tentatively TRBD1 (5 bases). This CDR3 region has 14 residues. V lost 3 bases to trimming and J lost 5 bases, with 11 bases between them. CDR1 is LNHDA and CDR2 is SQIVND in the germline V gene (reference sequence). The CDR3, as DNA: TGTGCCAGTAGTATGGGTAGGGGTGATCAGCCCCAGCATTTT. Protein sequence: CASSMGRGDQPQHF.

The chain has TRBV30 and TRBJ1-1; D is uncertain. Germline-derived CDR1 and CDR2 are GTSNPN and SVGIG (reference sequence). The CDR3 is 12 residues long. V was trimmed by 0 bases and J by 5 bases, leaving 7 bases between them. The CDR3 is CAWSVRSTEAFF. CDR3 nucleotide sequence: TGTGCCTGGAGTGTACGGAGTACTGAAGCTTTCTTT.

This rearrangement joins TRBV7-2 to TRBJ1-5, with unresolved D. V dropped 4 bases and J dropped 4 bases, with 5 bases sitting between them. The CDR3 sequence is 12 residues long. CDR1 and CDR2 (germline): SGHTA, FQGNSA. CDR3 sequence: CASSSLNQPQHF. CDR3 DNA sequence: TGTGCCAGCAGCTCATTGAATCAGCCCCAGCATTTT. The full variable domain, in which reference TRBV7-2 and TRBJ1-5 provide the parts outside the CDR3, is GAGVSQSPSNKVTEKGKDVELRCDPISGHTALYWYRQSLGQGLEFLIYFQGNSAPDKSGLPSDRFSAERTGGSVSTLTIQRTQQEDSAVYLCASSSLNQPQHFGDGTRLSIL.

This chain connects TRBV9 to TRBJ2-5, with TRBD1 identical over 10 bases. CDR1 is SGDLS and CDR2 is YYNGEE in the germline V gene. CDR3 length: 16 residues. V gave up 3 bases and J gave up 4 bases; unmatched junction bases: 9. The CDR3 spells CASSALTGGAGETQYF. Written as DNA, the CDR3 is TGTGCCAGCAGCGCCTTGACAGGGGGCGCAGGAGAGACCCAGTACTTC.

This chain links TRBV5-1 with TRBJ2-5, with TRBD1 identical over 9 bases. The DNA end lines up better with TRBJ2-7; the J call may be wrong. The CDR3 has 13 residues. CDR1 SGHRS and CDR2 YFSETQ come from the germline V gene. The chain's CDR3 is CASSRDRVREQYF. In DNA, the CDR3 is TGCGCCAGCTCCCGGGACAGGGTACGCGAGCAGTACTTC.

The V and J genes are TRBV7-9 and TRBJ2-1, with a tentative D call TRBD1 (6 bases). Germline CDR1 and CDR2: SEHNR and FQNEAQ (reference sequence). The CDR3 contains 15 residues. The germline V and J ends were trimmed by 6 bases and 4 bases, with 16 bases remaining between them. The CDR3 DNA reads as TGTGCCAGCAGGCCCGCAGGGGTTATATACAATGAGCAGTTCTTC. The encoded protein is CASRPAGVIYNEQFF. Supplemented by reference TRBV7-9 and TRBJ2-1, the full variable domain reads DTGVSQNPRHKITKRGQNVTFRCDPISEHNRLYWYRQTLGQGPEFLTYFQNEAQLEKSRLLSDRFSAERPKGSFSTLEIQRTEQGDSAMYLCASRPAGVIYNEQFFGPGTRLTVL.

Worth noting for this clone: Other DNA variants within this sample encode the same CDR3. This chain joins TRBV4-3 and TRBJ2-3, with D uncertain. The CDR3 loop spans 14 amino acids. V lost 0 bases, J lost 2 bases, and 6 bases lay in between. Germline CDR1 LGHNA, CDR2 YSLEER. This chain's CDR3 is CASSQDGATDTQYF. The CDR3 DNA is TGCGCCAGCAGCCAAGATGGAGCCACAGATACGCAGTATTTT.

V is TRBV4-3 and J is TRBJ2-2; 10 bases align to TRBD2. Germline CDR1 and CDR2: LGHNA and YSLEER. V dropped 0 bases and J dropped 2; count of bases not matched to a gene: 9. This CDR3 comprises 19 residues. CDR3 region: CASSQEYSGGTKNTGELFF. In nucleotides, the CDR3 is TGCGCCAGCAGCCAAGAGTATAGCGGGGGGACCAAAAACACCGGGGAGCTGTTTTTT.

J is TRBJ1-1 and V is TRBV7-9, with a possible D match to TRBD1 (6 bases). This CDR3 has 14 residues. With 4 bases removed from V and 0 bases from J, the gap between germline ends came to 9 bases. CDR1 is SEHNR and CDR2 is FQNEAQ in the germline V gene (reference sequence). CDR3 bases: TGTGCCAGCAGCTCCAGGGGAATGAACACTGAAGCTTTCTTT. Its translation: CASSSRGMNTEAFF. Full variable domain (rest looked up from reference TRBV7-9 and TRBJ1-1): DTGVSQNPRHKITKRGQNVTFRCDPISEHNRLYWYRQTLGQGPEFLTYFQNEAQLEKSRLLSDRFSAERPKGSFSTLEIQRTEQGDSAMYLCASSSRGMNTEAFFGQGTRLTVV.

This clone occurred once. The chain recombines TRBV6-6 with TRBJ2-3; TRBD2 matches at 7 bases. CDR1 and CDR2 from the germline V gene are MNHNY and SVGAGI (reference sequence). With V trimmed by 6 bases and J by 6 bases, 15 bases remained unmatched. The CDR3 has 16 residues. CDR3 in amino acids: CASRAMVAGDRDTQYF. The CDR3 DNA follows: TGTGCCAGCAGGGCCATGGTGGCGGGGGACCGGGATACGCAGTATTTT.